This T cell receptor beta chain derives from a study of OX40 agonist ivuxolimab in advanced cancers. Method: immunoSEQ multiplex PCR; TCRdb's copy keeps in-frame clones and lacks some. The sample lists approximately 94,000 clones, approximately 89% occurring once. The CDR3 totals 13 residues. The source material was CD4+ or CD8+ T cells sorted from blood, sampled in a trial of the OX40 agonist ivuxolimab. The TCR comes from an adult with an advanced solid tumor such as melanoma, head and neck, liver or kidney cancer. This chain links TRBV21-1 with TRBJ1-2. TRBV21-1 is a recognized pseudogene. DNA for the CDR3: TGTGCCAGCAGCAAACAACCTAACTATGGCTACACCTTC. Translating it yields CASSKQPNYGYTF.